The clone carrying this T cell receptor beta chain was seen ten or more times. The junction and the germline gene differ at one end; a read error may be behind it. These data are taken from a study of blood T cells in healthy people across ages. Combining a sample-barcoded 5' primer with a J-beta primer mix, a second PCR ran for about 6 to 11 cycles. Every cDNA molecule bore a tag from a template-switch adaptor containing 12 random nucleotides. TCRdb fed the 5' RACE reads into MiXCR, producing one record per CDR3 protein. The data show about 930,000 distinct CDR3 sequences, 25% to 30% seen once. These same records also appear under a second study, on T cells of mothers and their children.

The sequenced sample was blood. The receptor was derived from a woman in her forties in good health.

CDR3 residues: CASSLARDKGEQYF. The CDR3 DNA is TGTGCTAGCAGCTTAGCTCGGGACAAAGGCGAGCAGTACTTC. This sequence joins TRBV7-7 and TRBJ2-7, with TRBD1 as a possible D gene (6 bases). The germline V gene has CDR1 SSHAT and CDR2 FNYEAQ (reference sequence). The CDR3 runs to 14 residues. The complete variable domain, with remaining parts taken from reference TRBV7-7 and TRBJ2-7, reads GAGVSQSPRYKVTKRGQDVTLRCDPISSHATLYWYQQALGQGPEFLTYFNYEAQPDKSGLPSDRFSAERPEGSISTLTIQRTEQRDSAMYRCASSLARDKGEQYFGPGTRLTVT.